These T cell receptor beta chains were read from a single sample in a study of T cells in localized non-small cell lung cancer. Clones were sequenced by immunoSEQ multiplex PCR, and TCRdb holds only the in-frame ones, with some missing. The profile shows tens of thousands of clones, around nine tenths of them singletons. The sequencing used peripheral blood, collected before any cancer treatment. These TCRs come from a female donor older than 55 with stage I squamous cell lung carcinoma. Each CDR3 is given with its conserved first and last residue. The D gene is left open where the match is weak. Clone size is given for some rows only: seen once, a few or many times, or a class if the clone is expanded.

d_call,j_call,v_call,clone_size,cdr3_length,cdr3_nt,cdr3_aa
.,TRBJ1-3,TRBV11-3,few,14,TGTGCCAGCAGCCCATCAGGGTACGGAAACACCATATATTTT,CASSPSGYGNTIYF
.,TRBJ1-1,TRBV30,.,15,TGTGCCTGGAGTTTTACGCGAACAAGGGGGACTGAAGCTTTCTTT,CAWSFTRTRGTEAFF
.,TRBJ1-3,TRBV7-6,.,15,TGTGCCAGCAGCTTAGCTATCAGGGCCGTAAACACCATATATTTT,CASSLAIRAVNTIYF
.,TRBJ2-7,TRBV5-4,.,14,TGTGCCAGCAGCACCTCCGGGACAAGCTACGAGCAGTACTTC,CASSTSGTSYEQYF
.,TRBJ2-3,TRBV30,.,14,TGTGCCTGGAGTGCGGGAGATAGCACAGATACGCAGTATTTT,CAWSAGDSTDTQYF
.,TRBJ2-5,TRBV5-1,.,12,TGCGCCAGCAGCTTGGTGGGGGAGACCCAGTACTTC,CASSLVGETQYF
.,TRBJ1-1,TRBV20-1,.,11,TGCAGTGCTAGTAGGCAAATTGAAGCTTTCTTT,CSASRQIEAFF
.,TRBJ1-5,TRBV28,once,16,TGTGCCAGCAGTAGAACAGGGAAGGGTAGCAATCAGCCCCAGCATTTT,CASSRTGKGSNQPQHF
TRBD1,TRBJ1-4,TRBV7-9,once,16,TGTGCCAGCAGCCATTTCGCCGGGACAGGGGGTGAAAAACTGTTTTTT,CASSHFAGTGGEKLFF
.,TRBJ2-2,TRBV30,.,12,TGTGCCTGGAGTGTAGGTGTCGGGGAGCTGTTTTTT,CAWSVGVGELFF
.,TRBJ1-1,TRBV10-1,.,15,TGCGCCAGCAGTGAGTCGTCGGGCCCGAACACTGAAGCTTTCTTT,CASSESSGPNTEAFF
.,TRBJ2-1,TRBV7-6,few,13,TGTGCCAGCAGCTTAGACTTGTACAATGAGCAGTTCTTC,CASSLDLYNEQFF
.,TRBJ1-2,TRBV18,.,14,TGTGCCAGCTCACGACTGACGGAAAACTATGGCTACACCTTC,CASSRLTENYGYTF
.,TRBJ1-1,TRBV11-3,.,13,TGTGCCAGCAGCCCTCCCGGTGGGGCTGAAGCTTTCTTT,CASSPPGGAEAFF
.,TRBJ2-1,TRBV7-9,.,13,TGTGCCAGCACTGGACCAACGGGCAATGAGCAGTTCTTC,CASTGPTGNEQFF
.,TRBJ1-6,TRBV5-1,once,12,TGCGCCAGCAGCTCCCCGAGTTCACCCCTCCACTTT,CASSSPSSPLHF
TRBD2,TRBJ2-1,TRBV5-4,.,14,TGTGCCAGCAGCGCACTAGCGGGAGGGGTTGAGCAGTTCTTC,CASSALAGGVEQFF
.,TRBJ2-1,TRBV21-1,.,20,.,CASSKVAEGTSGLLGNEQFF
TRBD1,TRBJ2-7,TRBV7-8,.,14,TGTGCCAGCGGCTCACGACAGGGGTCCTACGAGCAGTACTTC,CASGSRQGSYEQYF
.,TRBJ1-1,TRBV7-9,.,16,TGTGCCAGCAGCTTTCCAAACTCCGACAGGAACACTGAAGCTTTCTTT,CASSFPNSDRNTEAFF
TRBD2,TRBJ2-7,TRBV30,.,16,TGTGCCTGGAGTTCCGGCCCGGGACTAGCGAATTACGAGCAGTACTTC,CAWSSGPGLANYEQYF
.,TRBJ2-7,TRBV7-3,.,15,TGTGCCAGCAGCTTAAGGCCACTACCCGGGGGCCAGCAGTACTTC,CASSLRPLPGGQQYF
TRBD1,TRBJ1-5,TRBV9,.,15,TGTGCCAGCAGCGCCCTGGGGACAGTTAATCAGCCCCAGCATTTT,CASSALGTVNQPQHF
.,TRBJ2-4,TRBV30,.,15,TGTGCCTGGAGTGTCACAGGGATAGCCAAAAACATTCAGTACTTC,CAWSVTGIAKNIQYF
.,TRBJ1-1,TRBV18,.,15,TGTGCCAGCTCACCAATAACGGGAGAGAACACTGAAGCTTTCTTT,CASSPITGENTEAFF
TRBD2,TRBJ2-7,TRBV7-6,.,14,TGTGCCAGCAGCCTAGCGGAACTCTCCTACGAGCAGTACTTC,CASSLAELSYEQYF
TRBD2,TRBJ2-2,TRBV9,.,19,TGTGCCAGCAGCGTAGCGACTCGTGCTAGCGGGCGGAACACCGGGGAGCTGTTTTTT,CASSVATRASGRNTGELFF
TRBD2,TRBJ2-7,TRBV7-8,medium-sized,14,TGTGCCAGCAGCCCAGGGACTACGACCTACGAGCAGTACTTC,CASSPGTTTYEQYF
.,TRBJ2-1,TRBV20-1,.,10,TGCAGTGCTAGCGACAATGAGCAGTTCTTC,CSASDNEQFF
.,TRBJ1-5,TRBV6-5,.,14,TGTGCCAGCAGCCGAGGGGGAGGGGATCAGCCCCAGCATTTT,CASSRGGGDQPQHF
TRBD2,TRBJ2-7,TRBV19,few,14,TGTGCCAGTAGTATGGGGGGAGGGCCGGACGAGCAGTACTTC,CASSMGGGPDEQYF
.,TRBJ1-5,TRBV7-9,.,13,TGTGCCAGCAGCTTTGGGGTAGAACAGCCCCAGCATTTT,CASSFGVEQPQHF
.,TRBJ2-7,TRBV21-1,.,17,TGTGCCAGCAGCCCCCGGGATAGCGGGAGAATCTCCTACGAGCAGTACTTC,CASSPRDSGRISYEQYF
TRBD1,TRBJ2-7,TRBV9,.,15,TGTGCCAGCAGCCCCCTCAGGGACAGCTCCTACGAGCAGTACTTC,CASSPLRDSSYEQYF
.,TRBJ2-7,TRBV15,.,11,TGTGCCACCACGAACTCCTACGAGCAGTACTTC,CATTNSYEQYF
.,TRBJ2-7,TRBV7-2,.,14,TGTGCCAGCAGCTCGGACTCTAGCTCCTACGAGCAGTACTTC,CASSSDSSSYEQYF
TRBD2,TRBJ2-2,TRBV4-1,.,18,TGCGCCAGCAGCCAAGGACGGGCCCTAGCGGGAATTAGCGGGGAGCTGTTTTTT,CASSQGRALAGISGELFF
.,TRBJ1-6,TRBV30,once,16,TGTGCCTGGACCCGCCGAGGAGGGAGGCACAATTCACCCCTCCACTTT,CAWTRRGGRHNSPLHF
TRBD2,TRBJ2-7,TRBV5-4,.,16,TGTGCCAGCAGCTCTAGCGGGAGCGCGGGGTCCTACGAGCAGTACTTC,CASSSSGSAGSYEQYF
.,TRBJ1-4,TRBV19,few,14,TGTGCCAGCGTTCGGGCAGGGCGAAGTGAAAAACTGTTTTTT,CASVRAGRSEKLFF
.,TRBJ1-2,TRBV2,.,12,TGTGCCAGCGACCGGGACAAGGATGGCTACACCTTC,CASDRDKDGYTF
.,TRBJ2-1,TRBV6-4,.,14,TGTGCCAGCAGTGCCTCAGGAGAGTACAATGAGCAGTTCTTC,CASSASGEYNEQFF
TRBD2,TRBJ2-7,TRBV15,.,14,TGTGCCACCTCACGGGAGCGGGAGGGGAACGAGCAGTACTTC,CATSREREGNEQYF
TRBD2,TRBJ2-1,TRBV19,.,19,TGTGCCAGTAGTATGGCCGTCGGTGGGACTAGCGGGAGGAACAATGAGCAGTTCTTC,CASSMAVGGTSGRNNEQFF
.,TRBJ2-6,TRBV29-1,.,14,TGCAGCGTTGATAGGGGGGCTGGGGCCAACGTCCTGACTTTC,CSVDRGAGANVLTF
.,TRBJ2-6,TRBV10-1,once,20,TGCGCCAGCACCCCCCGACACAGCCGGGGCCCAACCTCTGGGGCCAACGTCCTGACTTTC,CASTPRHSRGPTSGANVLTF